The clone carrying this T cell receptor (beta chain) was found many times. Its antigen is not known. CD45RO-negative, CCR7-positively selected cells formed the naive CD8 fraction, excluding terminally differentiated effector memory CD45RA+ cells. Donors comprised only Caucasian adults living in Nashville, Tennessee. The CDR3 length is 13 residues. Germline CDR1 is MDHEN and CDR2 is SYDVKM. With 8 bases removed from V and 4 bases from J, the gap between germline ends came to 15 bases. The data were produced by immunoSEQ multiplex PCR, yet TCRdb's version contains in-frame clones alone and is incomplete. This sample carries 600,000 or so clones, 95% to 98% of them seen once, and the ten largest clones take 0.3%. This sample stems from a study of shared clonotypes between healthy human individuals. The study's findings and limits: Across subsets, estimated richness was generally greater for naive than for memory populations.

Sequenced sample: naive CD8+ T cells sorted from blood. The receptor was isolated from a man aged 25 to 45 in good health. This chain joins TRBV28 and TRBJ2-7, with D hard to call. The CDR3 reads CASLGRVSYEQYF. In DNA form, the CDR3 reads TGTGCCAGCTTGGGCCGGGTTTCTTACGAGCAGTACTTC.